Listed here are 32 T cell receptor beta chains from one sample, sequenced in a study of cytomegalovirus exposure and HLA in healthy donors. PCR used 60 Vbeta primers and 13 Jbeta primers. Profiling relied on immunoSEQ multiplex PCR, and the TCRdb table lists in-frame clones only, not all of them. The repertoire includes more than 65,000 clones, approximately 61% of them detected once, and 6.5% to 7.5% sits in the top ten. The sequenced material came from PBMCs. The receptor source for this set is a woman in her forties or fifties in good health and CMV-seropositive.

V and J are TRBV28 and TRBJ1-3; tentatively, D is TRBD1 (6 bases). This CDR3 is 14 amino acids long. Deletions cut 5 bases from V and 9 bases from J, with 17 bases between. The germline V gene has CDR1 MDHEN and CDR2 SYDVKM. CDR3 nucleotide sequence: TGTGCCAGCAGTCCTCTCTTGACAGGTGGCACCATATATTTT. This translates into CASSPLLTGGTIYF.

The chain employs TRBV25-1 and TRBJ2-3; D remains ambiguous. The V gene's germline CDR1 is MGHDK and CDR2 SYGVNS. The CDR3 runs 11 residues. The V and J ends lost 7 bases and 6 bases respectively, with 8 bases between them. CDR3 in amino acids: CASTTPDTQYF. The DNA for the CDR3 is TGTGCCAGCACAACACCGGATACGCAGTATTTT.

The chain has TRBV7-2 and TRBJ1-6; D possibly corresponds to TRBD1 (5 bases). This CDR3 is 14 amino acids long. The V gene lost 6 bases and the J gene lost 8 bases, with 14 bases spanning the gap. Germline CDR1 reads SGHTA; CDR2 reads FQGNSA. CDR3 protein: CASRIDSSYSPLHF. The CDR3 nucleotides are TGTGCCAGCAGAATCGACAGCTCCTATTCACCCCTCCACTTT.

This chain joins TRBV6-1 and TRBJ1-5, with D tentatively TRBD1 (5 bases). Germline V gene sequence: CDR1 MNHNS, CDR2 SASEGT. The CDR3 runs 14 residues. V was trimmed by 1 base and J by 4 bases, leaving 8 bases between them. CDR3 sequence: CASSEGGENQPQHF. The CDR3 DNA is TGTGCCAGCAGTGAAGGGGGGGAAAATCAGCCCCAGCATTTT.

V and J are TRBV28 and TRBJ1-4, with D uncertain. Trimming stripped 5 bases from V and 2 bases from J, with 6 bases between. This CDR3 region has 13 residues. Germline CDR1 reads MDHEN; CDR2 reads SYDVKM. For the CDR3, the DNA is TGTGCCAGCAGTCAAAGCACTAATGAAAAACTGTTTTTT. Its translation is CASSQSTNEKLFF.

The V call is TRBV5-1, the J call TRBJ2-3; perhaps TRBD2 as D (7 bases). This CDR3 has 14 residues. The V gene's germline CDR1 is SGHRS and CDR2 YFSETQ. Deletions cut 9 bases from V and 4 bases from J, with 18 bases between. CDR3 in amino acids: CATTWGGLSDTQYF. The CDR3 DNA reads as TGCGCCACCACATGGGGGGGCCTGTCAGATACGCAGTATTTT.

This chain connects TRBV9 to TRBJ1-6, with D possibly TRBD1 on 6 matching bases. This CDR3 contains 14 residues. The ends were cut back, 4 bases at V and 7 bases at J, with 12 bases in the middle. In germline, CDR1 is SGDLS, CDR2 YYNGEE. The CDR3 sequence: CASSQRDKNSPLHF. The CDR3 coding sequence is TGTGCCAGCAGCCAAAGGGACAAGAATTCACCCCTCCACTTT.

This chain joins TRBV2 and TRBJ1-6; a possible D gene is TRBD1 (5 bases). The germline gives CDR1 SNHLY, CDR2 FYNNEI. V shed 5 bases and J shed 0 bases, with 14 bases lying between them. The CDR3 sequence is 17 residues long. The CDR3 loop is CASSYDSPFSYNSPLHF. In DNA form, the CDR3 reads TGTGCCAGCAGTTATGACAGTCCCTTCTCCTATAATTCACCCCTCCACTTT.

There are a few counts of this clone. The rearrangement uses TRBV28 and TRBJ1-5, with a tentative D call TRBD1 (6 bases). Germline-derived CDR1 and CDR2 are MDHEN and SYDVKM. This CDR3 is built from 15 residues. V was cut by 5 bases and J by 3 bases, with 14 bases left in between. CDR3 DNA sequence: TGTGCCAGCAGTGACATACAGGGAGACAATCAGCCCCAGCATTTT. This sequence encodes CASSDIQGDNQPQHF. The entire variable domain, with the rest obtained from reference TRBV28 and TRBJ1-5, is as follows: DVKVTQSSRYLVKRTGEKVFLECVQDMDHENMFWYRQDPGLGLRLIYFSYDVKMKEKGDIPEGYSVSREKKERFSLILESASTNQTSMYLCASSDIQGDNQPQHFGDGTRLSIL.

This chain joins TRBV25-1 and TRBJ2-2; perhaps TRBD2 as D (5 bases). This CDR3 has 13 residues. V was trimmed by 2 bases and J by 6 bases, leaving 7 bases between them. Germline lookup yields CDR1 MGHDK and CDR2 SYGVNS. The CDR3 DNA follows: TGTGCCAGCAGTGAAGGGCGGGCCGGGGAGCTGTTTTTT. This gives the protein CASSEGRAGELFF.

This chain joins TRBV6-1 and TRBJ1-4; 11 nucleotides match TRBD1. Germline lookup yields CDR1 MNHNS and CDR2 SASEGT. The length of the CDR3 is 14 residues. Germline trimming cut 5 bases from V and 5 bases from J; bases unmatched to any gene: 1. The CDR3 region is CASSRDRGNEKLFF. As DNA, the CDR3 is TGTGCCAGCAGTCGGGACAGGGGGAATGAAAAACTGTTTTTT.

The V gene is TRBV27, the J gene TRBJ2-1; 8 bases fit TRBD1. The germline CDR1 and CDR2 sequences are MNHEY and SMNVEV (reference sequence). This CDR3 contains 17 residues. J was trimmed by 0 bases and V by 2 bases; bases with no gene match: 6. Here the CDR3 DNA reads TGTGCCAGCAGTTTACGACGGACAGGGAGCTCCTACAATGAGCAGTTCTTC. It is translated as CASSLRRTGSSYNEQFF.

This sequence joins TRBV7-2 and TRBJ1-2; D is perhaps TRBD1 (5 bases). The CDR3 sequence is 14 residues long. Germline CDR1 and CDR2: SGHTA and FQGNSA. The V end was cut by 5 bases, the J end by 5 bases, with 15 bases between. The CDR3 sequence is CASSPPDRDYGYTF. In nucleotides, the CDR3 is TGTGCCAGCAGCCCCCCAGACAGAGATTATGGCTACACCTTC.

This clone was observed a few times. V gene TRBV7-6 combines with J gene TRBJ1-5; no reliable D call. CDR1 SGHVS and CDR2 FNYEAQ come from the germline V gene. V lost 7 bases and J 4 bases, leaving 11 bases between the germline ends. CDR3 length equals 13 residues. The CDR3 DNA sequence: TGTGCCAGCAAGGGCGGGGTAAATCAGCCCCAGCATTTT. Amino acids: CASKGGVNQPQHF.

The chain employs TRBV28 and TRBJ1-2; possible D gene TRBD1, 6 bases. The CDR3 is made up of 16 amino acids. The germline gives CDR1 MDHEN, CDR2 SYDVKM. Trimming left V 7 bases short and J 0 bases short, with 18 bases between. DNA for the CDR3: TGTGCCAGCACCTTTAGGGACATTTTGACTAACTATGGCTACACCTTC. Encoded protein: CASTFRDILTNYGYTF.

This rearrangement joins TRBV19 to TRBJ1-1; D is uncertain. V gave up 5 bases and J gave up 3 bases, with 4 bases separating them. The CDR3 has 11 amino acids. In germline, CDR1 is LNHDA, CDR2 SQIVND (reference sequence). DNA of the CDR3: TGTGCCAGTAGTCCGGACACTGAAGCTTTCTTT. Translating it yields CASSPDTEAFF.

The rearrangement uses TRBV19 and TRBJ2-5; 9 bases map to TRBD1. There are 16 residues in the CDR3. From germline, CDR1 is LNHDA and CDR2 SQIVND (reference sequence). Unmatched junction bases numbered 10, after V lost 3 bases and J lost 5 bases. This CDR3 reads CASSILGTGLGETQYF. CDR3 sequence (DNA): TGTGCCAGTAGTATTCTCGGGACAGGGTTAGGGGAGACCCAGTACTTC.

The chain carries TRBV2 and TRBJ1-1, with D possibly matching TRBD1 (5 bases). Deletions cut 7 bases from V and 0 bases from J, with 15 bases between. The CDR3 is 15 residues long. Germline V lookup: CDR1 SNHLY, CDR2 FYNNEI. The DNA for the CDR3 is TGTGCCAGCAAAGAGACGGGGGGAATGAACACTGAAGCTTTCTTT. Its translation: CASKETGGMNTEAFF.

The chain combines TRBV4-1 with TRBJ2-7; 7 bases align to TRBD1. This CDR3 contains 14 residues. CDR1 is MGHRA, CDR2 YSYEKL, per germline. V trimming: 4 bases; J trimming: 4 bases; junction bases outside the gene matches: 7. CDR3 sequence (DNA): TGCGCCAGCAGCCTTACAGGGGCCAATTACGAGCAGTACTTC. Its protein is CASSLTGANYEQYF.

The rearrangement uses TRBV28 and TRBJ2-5, with 7 bases matching TRBD1. CDR1 is MDHEN and CDR2 is SYDVKM in the germline V gene. The CDR3 runs 14 residues. V lost 6 bases to trimming and J lost 3 bases; unmatched junction nucleotides: 7. CDR3 bases: TGTGCCAGCAGCCCCCGGGACAGAGAAGAGACCCAGTACTTC. Its translation is CASSPRDREETQYF. Looking up the rest from reference TRBV28 and TRBJ2-5 gives the full variable domain: DVKVTQSSRYLVKRTGEKVFLECVQDMDHENMFWYRQDPGLGLRLIYFSYDVKMKEKGDIPEGYSVSREKKERFSLILESASTNQTSMYLCASSPRDREETQYFGPGTRLLVL.

The V and J genes are TRBV19 and TRBJ1-2, with 9 bases identical to TRBD1. After removal of 7 bases from V and 6 bases from J, the junction contained 12 bases not matched to a gene. The germline V gene encodes CDR1 LNHDA and CDR2 SQIVND (reference sequence). The CDR3 runs 15 residues. The CDR3 DNA reads as TGTGCCAGTACTCCGGGACAGGGCAGGTCGCATGGCTACACCTTC. This encodes CASTPGQGRSHGYTF. The full variable domain, completed using reference TRBV19 and TRBJ1-2, is DGGITQSPKYLFRKEGQNVTLSCEQNLNHDAMYWYRQDPGQGLRLIYYSQIVNDFQKGDIAEGYSVSREKKESFPLTVTSAQKNPTAFYLCASTPGQGRSHGYTFGSGTRLTVV.

The sample holds a few counts of this clone. V gene TRBV19 combines with J gene TRBJ2-1; the match to TRBD2 covers 11 bases. The CDR3 is 16 residues long. Germline lookup yields CDR1 LNHDA and CDR2 SQIVND (reference sequence). V shed 5 bases and J 2 bases; nucleotides not matched to a gene: 5. The CDR3 DNA reads TGTGCCAGTAGTTCACGACTAGCGGGGCCCTACAATGAGCAGTTCTTC. This codes for CASSSRLAGPYNEQFF.

This clone showed up just once. The chain is built from TRBV5-6 and TRBJ1-4; TRBD1 matches at 7 bases. The CDR3 is made up of 16 amino acids. Germline-derived CDR1 and CDR2 are SGHDT and YYEEEE. V gave up 4 bases and J gave up 7 bases; unmatched junction bases: 13. CDR3 protein: CASSLLLTGTREKLFF. CDR3 in DNA: TGTGCCAGCAGCCTTCTTCTGACAGGGACGCGTGAAAAACTGTTTTTT.

CDR3 in DNA: TGTGCCAGCAGCGGAGGGATGGTCAGTCCCACATGCTATAGCAATCAGCCCCAGCATTTT. Protein product: CASSGGMVSPTCYSNQPQHF. The chain joins TRBV7-4 to TRBJ1-5; D remains unclear. The CDR3 is made up of 20 amino acids. The germline gives CDR1 SGHVT, CDR2 SQSDAQ. V lost 5 bases and J 0 bases, leaving 26 bases between the germline ends. The full variable domain, completed using reference TRBV7-4 and TRBJ1-5, is GAGVSQSPRYKVAKRGRDVALRCDSISGHVTLYWYRQTLGQGSEVLTYSQSDAQRDKSGRPSGRFSAERPERSVSTLKIQRTEQGDSAVYLCASSGGMVSPTCYSNQPQHFGDGTRLSIL.

V gene TRBV11-3 combines with J gene TRBJ1-3, with 7 bases fitting TRBD1. The germline V gene encodes CDR1 SGHNT and CDR2 YENEEA. The CDR3 covers 16 residues. J was trimmed by 2 bases and V by 3 bases; bases with no gene match: 7. CDR3 region: CASSLASQGPGNTIYF. In nucleotides, the CDR3 is TGTGCCAGCAGCTTGGCATCACAGGGGCCTGGAAACACCATATATTTT. Looking up the rest from reference TRBV11-3 and TRBJ1-3 gives the full variable domain: EAGVVQSPRYKIIEKKQPVAFWCNPISGHNTLYWYLQNLGQGPELLIRYENEEAVDDSQLPKDRFSAERLKGVDSTLKIQPAELGDSAVYLCASSLASQGPGNTIYFGEGSWLTVV.

This clone is a singleton in its sample. The chain links TRBV7-6 to TRBJ2-3, with TRBD1 as a possible D gene (7 bases). The length of the CDR3 is 14 residues. Trimming pared 5 bases from V and 5 bases from J, leaving 14 bases between. Germline CDR1 and CDR2: SGHVS and FNYEAQ. The DNA for the CDR3 is TGTGCCAGCAGCGTGACAGGGCGGGGAGATACGCAGTATTTT. Amino acids: CASSVTGRGDTQYF.

This clone occurred a few times. The V gene is TRBV5-4, the J gene TRBJ2-3; 8 bases match TRBD2. Germline trimming cut 0 bases from V and 7 bases from J; bases unmatched to any gene: 10. This CDR3 has 16 residues. Germline-derived CDR1 and CDR2 are SGHNT and YYREEE (reference sequence). CDR3 in DNA: TGTGCCAGCAGCTTGGCCGCGGGGGGCGGTCCTCATACGCAGTATTTT. It specifies CASSLAAGGGPHTQYF.

The chain uses TRBV10-3 and TRBJ2-5, with 11 bases matching TRBD2. CDR1 and CDR2 from the germline V gene are ENHRY and SYGVKD. The CDR3 runs to 15 residues. V was clipped by 4 bases and J by 3 bases; unmatched bases: 4. The CDR3 DNA reads as TGTGCCATCAGTGGAACTAGCGGGGGCGAAGAGACCCAGTACTTC. Encoded protein: CAISGTSGGEETQYF.

V gene TRBV6-1 combines with J gene TRBJ2-3; 7 bases are shared with TRBD2. This CDR3 is built from 13 residues. Per the germline V gene, CDR1 is MNHNS and CDR2 is SASEGT. V shed 6 bases, J shed 2 bases, and the junction held 2 bases outside the gene matches. The CDR3 here is CASSGDYTDTQYF. In DNA form, the CDR3 reads TGTGCCAGCAGCGGGGACTACACAGATACGCAGTATTTT.

The gene calls are TRBV7-9 and TRBJ2-1; 9 positions agree with TRBD1. The CDR3 sequence is 15 residues long. V trimming: 1 base; J trimming: 4 bases; junction bases outside the gene matches: 2. The germline CDR1 and CDR2 sequences are SEHNR and FQNEAQ (reference sequence). This CDR3 is CASSLGDRAYNEQFF. DNA of the CDR3: TGTGCCAGCAGCTTAGGGGACAGGGCTTACAATGAGCAGTTCTTC. The full variable domain, its missing parts supplied by reference TRBV7-9 and TRBJ2-1, is DTGVSQNPRHKITKRGQNVTFRCDPISEHNRLYWYRQTLGQGPEFLTYFQNEAQLEKSRLLSDRFSAERPKGSFSTLEIQRTEQGDSAMYLCASSLGDRAYNEQFFGPGTRLTVL.

This chain uses TRBV5-4 with TRBJ1-6; D may be TRBD1 (5 bases). This CDR3 is 17 amino acids long. Trimming removed 4 bases at V and 8 bases at J, with 22 bases between. CDR1 is SGHNT, CDR2 YYREEE, per germline (reference sequence). CDR3 in DNA: TGTGCCAGCAGCACCCGCCGGGGAGGGGTCGGTGATTCACCCCTCCACTTT. Its protein product is CASSTRRGGVGDSPLHF.

This clone was counted a few times. The rearrangement uses TRBV19 and TRBJ1-2; a possible D gene is TRBD1 (6 bases). CDR1 is LNHDA and CDR2 is SQIVND in the germline V gene (reference sequence). The CDR3 has 15 residues. V was cut by 5 bases and J by 3 bases, with 16 bases left in between. CDR3 in amino acids: CASSLPPGADYGYTF. The CDR3 region has the DNA TGTGCCAGTAGTCTCCCCCCAGGGGCGGACTATGGCTACACCTTC.